This T cell receptor beta chain is drawn from a study of blood T cell repertoires in COVID-19. Background on the study: The study drew acute and convalescent COVID-19 samples from the United States, Italy and Spain. The cDNA or gDNA used as material had been derived from T cells, B-cell-depleted T cells, or PBMCs.

As processed by the authors: Counts of nucleated cells, estimated from reference gene primer amplification, were obtained. Generated by immunoSEQ multiplex PCR, the TCRdb table keeps only in-frame clones and is missing some. V and J calls plus clone size are reproduced from that table; the DNA served to infer D and trimming. Here the sample spans approximately 300,000 clones, about 90% being singletons. The length of the CDR3 is 14 residues. The V gene end was trimmed by 4 bases and the J gene end by 3 bases; junction bases not matched to a gene: 5. Germline values: CDR1 SGDLS, CDR2 YYNGEE. The specimen was peripheral blood. The genes are TRBV9 and TRBJ2-5, with 8 positions matching TRBD2. This TCR derives from a man in his late teens or twenties who had recovered from COVID-19. The CDR3 loop reads CASSLTSGEETQYF. The DNA of the CDR3 is TGTGCCAGCAGCCTCACTAGCGGCGAAGAGACCCAGTACTTC.